This T cell receptor (beta chain) was observed in a study of blood T cell repertoires in COVID-19. Study details: Some COVID-19 samples were acute and others convalescent; all came from the United States, Italy and Spain. T cells, B-cell-depleted T cells, or PBMCs supplied cDNA or gDNA.

In the original processing: Estimates of nucleated cell counts were drawn from the amplification of reference gene primers. Sequencing was performed with immunoSEQ multiplex PCR; in TCRdb, only in-frame clones are kept and a portion is missing. That table is the source of V, J and clone size, and D and trimming were worked out from the DNA. The sample yields about 44,000 clones, around 89% seen once. This CDR3 spans 16 amino acids. Deletions cut 2 bases from V and 2 bases from J, with 14 bases between. Germline V gene lookup returns CDR1 LGHDT and CDR2 YNNKEL (reference sequence). The receptor was isolated from a man in his 70s with active COVID-19. Material: peripheral blood. The rearrangement uses TRBV3-1 (or the pseudogene TRBV3-2) and TRBJ2-3; possible D gene TRBD2, 5 bases. CDR3 sequence (DNA): TGTGCCAGCAGCCAAATGGGAGCTAGCCCCACAGATACGCAGTATTTT. This encodes CASSQMGASPTDTQYF.